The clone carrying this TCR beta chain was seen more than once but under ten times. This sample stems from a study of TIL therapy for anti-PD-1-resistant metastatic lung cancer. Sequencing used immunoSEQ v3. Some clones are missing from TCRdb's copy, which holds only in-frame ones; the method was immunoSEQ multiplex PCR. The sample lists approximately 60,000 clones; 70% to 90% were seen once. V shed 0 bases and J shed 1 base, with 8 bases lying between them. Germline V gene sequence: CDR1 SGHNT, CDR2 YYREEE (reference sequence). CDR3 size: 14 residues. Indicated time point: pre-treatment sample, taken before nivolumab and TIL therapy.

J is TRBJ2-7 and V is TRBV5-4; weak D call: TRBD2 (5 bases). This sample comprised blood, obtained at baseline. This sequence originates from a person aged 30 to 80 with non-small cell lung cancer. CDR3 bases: TGTGCCAGCAGCTTGGACCGGAGGTCCTACGAGCAGTACTTC. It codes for CASSLDRRSYEQYF.